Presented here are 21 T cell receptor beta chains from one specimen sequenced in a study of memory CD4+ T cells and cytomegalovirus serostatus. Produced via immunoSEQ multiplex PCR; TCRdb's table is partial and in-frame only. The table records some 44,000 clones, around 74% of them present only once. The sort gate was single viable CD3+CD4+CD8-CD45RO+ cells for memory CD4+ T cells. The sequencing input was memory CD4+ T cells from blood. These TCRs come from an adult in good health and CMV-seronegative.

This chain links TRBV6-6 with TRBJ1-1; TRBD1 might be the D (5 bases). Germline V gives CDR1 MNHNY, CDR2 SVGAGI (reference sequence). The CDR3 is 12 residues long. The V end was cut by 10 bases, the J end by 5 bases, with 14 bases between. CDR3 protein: CATLGRRTEAFF. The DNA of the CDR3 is TGTGCCACCCTGGGACGACGGACTGAAGCTTTCTTT.

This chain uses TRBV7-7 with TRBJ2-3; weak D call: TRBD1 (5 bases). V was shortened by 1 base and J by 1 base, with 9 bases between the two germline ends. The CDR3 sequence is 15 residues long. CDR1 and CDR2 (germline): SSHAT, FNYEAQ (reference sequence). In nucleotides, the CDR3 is TGTGCCAGCAGCTTAGGGACATACCGCACAGATACGCAGTATTTT. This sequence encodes CASSLGTYRTDTQYF.

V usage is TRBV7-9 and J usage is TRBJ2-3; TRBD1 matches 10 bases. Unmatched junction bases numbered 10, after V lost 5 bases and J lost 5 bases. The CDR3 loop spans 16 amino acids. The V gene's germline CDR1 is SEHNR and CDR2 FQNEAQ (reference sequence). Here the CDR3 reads CASSLMGQGPKDTQYF. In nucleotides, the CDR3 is TGTGCCAGCAGCCTAATGGGACAGGGGCCGAAAGATACGCAGTATTTT. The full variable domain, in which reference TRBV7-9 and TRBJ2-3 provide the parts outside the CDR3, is DTGVSQNPRHKITKRGQNVTFRCDPISEHNRLYWYRQTLGQGPEFLTYFQNEAQLEKSRLLSDRFSAERPKGSFSTLEIQRTEQGDSAMYLCASSLMGQGPKDTQYFGPGTRLTVL.

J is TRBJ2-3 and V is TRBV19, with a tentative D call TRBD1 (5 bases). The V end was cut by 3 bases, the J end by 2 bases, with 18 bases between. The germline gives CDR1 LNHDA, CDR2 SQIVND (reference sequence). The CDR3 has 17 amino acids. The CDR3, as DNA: TGTGCCAGTAGTATGGGCCAGGTGGCAGGGTTCACAGATACGCAGTATTTT. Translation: CASSMGQVAGFTDTQYF. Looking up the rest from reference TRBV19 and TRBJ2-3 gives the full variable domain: DGGITQSPKYLFRKEGQNVTLSCEQNLNHDAMYWYRQDPGQGLRLIYYSQIVNDFQKGDIAEGYSVSREKKESFPLTVTSAQKNPTAFYLCASSMGQVAGFTDTQYFGPGTRLTVL.

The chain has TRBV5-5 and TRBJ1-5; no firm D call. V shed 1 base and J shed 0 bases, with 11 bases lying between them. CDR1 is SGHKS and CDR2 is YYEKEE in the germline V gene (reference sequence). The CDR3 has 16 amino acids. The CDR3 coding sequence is TGTGCCAGCAGCTTGCCGGGAAAAGGTAGCAATCAGCCCCAGCATTTT. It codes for CASSLPGKGSNQPQHF.

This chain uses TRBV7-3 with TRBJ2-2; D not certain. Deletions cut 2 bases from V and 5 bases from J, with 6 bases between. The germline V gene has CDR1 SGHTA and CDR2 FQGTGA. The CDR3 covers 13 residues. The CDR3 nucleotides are TGTGCCAGCAGCTTATTCGGGACCGGGGAGCTGTTTTTT. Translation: CASSLFGTGELFF.

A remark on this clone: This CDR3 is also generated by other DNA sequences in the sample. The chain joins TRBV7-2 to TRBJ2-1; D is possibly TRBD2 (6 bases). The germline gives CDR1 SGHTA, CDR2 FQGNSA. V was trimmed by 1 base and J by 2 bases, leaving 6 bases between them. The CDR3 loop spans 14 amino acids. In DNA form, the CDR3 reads TGTGCCAGCAGCTTAGGACTAGCCTACAATGAGCAGTTCTTC. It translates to CASSLGLAYNEQFF.

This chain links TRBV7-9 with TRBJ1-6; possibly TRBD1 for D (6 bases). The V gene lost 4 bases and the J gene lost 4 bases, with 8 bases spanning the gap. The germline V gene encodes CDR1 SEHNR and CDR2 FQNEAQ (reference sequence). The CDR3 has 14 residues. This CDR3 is CASSSGAYNSPLHF. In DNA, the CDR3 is TGTGCCAGCAGCTCAGGGGCGTATAATTCACCCCTCCACTTT.

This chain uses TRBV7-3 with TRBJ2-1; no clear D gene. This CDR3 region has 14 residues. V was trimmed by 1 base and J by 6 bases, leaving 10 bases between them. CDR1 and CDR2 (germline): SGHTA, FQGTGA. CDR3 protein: CASSLSPVTNEQFF. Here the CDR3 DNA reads TGTGCCAGCAGCTTAAGCCCCGTGACCAATGAGCAGTTCTTC.

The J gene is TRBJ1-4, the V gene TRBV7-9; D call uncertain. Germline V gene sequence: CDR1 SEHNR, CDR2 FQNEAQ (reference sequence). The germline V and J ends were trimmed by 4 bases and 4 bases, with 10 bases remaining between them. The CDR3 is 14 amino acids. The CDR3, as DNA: TGTGCCAGCAGCTCGGAGCTTTTTAATGAAAAACTGTTTTTT. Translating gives CASSSELFNEKLFF.

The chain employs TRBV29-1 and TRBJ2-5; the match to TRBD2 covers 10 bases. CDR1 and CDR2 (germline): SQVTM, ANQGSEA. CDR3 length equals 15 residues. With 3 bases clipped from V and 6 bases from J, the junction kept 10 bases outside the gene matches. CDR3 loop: CSVESSGGARKTQYF. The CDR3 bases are TGCAGCGTTGAGAGCAGCGGGGGGGCGAGGAAGACCCAGTACTTC.

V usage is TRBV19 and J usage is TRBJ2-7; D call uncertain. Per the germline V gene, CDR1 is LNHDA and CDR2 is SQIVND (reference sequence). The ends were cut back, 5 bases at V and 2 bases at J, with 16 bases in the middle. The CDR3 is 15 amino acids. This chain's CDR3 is CASSYSPNNPYEQYF. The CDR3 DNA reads TGTGCCAGTAGTTACAGTCCTAATAATCCCTACGAGCAGTACTTC.

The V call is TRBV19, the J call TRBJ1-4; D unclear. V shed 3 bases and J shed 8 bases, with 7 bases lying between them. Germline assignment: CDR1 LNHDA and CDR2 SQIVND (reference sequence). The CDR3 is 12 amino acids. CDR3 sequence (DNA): TGTGCCAGTAGTATCCGAACAGAAAAACTGTTTTTT. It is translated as CASSIRTEKLFF.

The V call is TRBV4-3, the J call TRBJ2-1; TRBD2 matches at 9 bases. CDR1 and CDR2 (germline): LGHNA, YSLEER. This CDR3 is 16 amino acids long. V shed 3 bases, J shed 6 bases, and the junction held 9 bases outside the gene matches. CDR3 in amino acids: CASSHLTSGRGNEQFF. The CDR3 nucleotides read TGCGCCAGCAGCCACCTGACTAGCGGCAGGGGCAATGAGCAGTTCTTC.

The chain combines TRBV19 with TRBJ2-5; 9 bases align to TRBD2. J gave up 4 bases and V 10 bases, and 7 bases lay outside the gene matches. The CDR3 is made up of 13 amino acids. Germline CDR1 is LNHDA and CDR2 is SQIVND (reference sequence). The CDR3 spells CATRELAGETQYF. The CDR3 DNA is TGTGCCACGAGAGAACTAGCGGGAGAGACCCAGTACTTC.

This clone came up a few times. CDR3 in DNA: TGTGCCAGTACCCCCTCCAGGGGCTCCTACGAGCAGTACTTC. Encoded protein: CASTPSRGSYEQYF. The rearrangement joins TRBV19 to TRBJ2-7, with TRBD1 as a possible D gene (6 bases). V lost 7 bases, J lost 0 bases, and 13 bases lay in between. CDR3 size: 14 residues. CDR1 LNHDA and CDR2 SQIVND come from the germline V gene (reference sequence).

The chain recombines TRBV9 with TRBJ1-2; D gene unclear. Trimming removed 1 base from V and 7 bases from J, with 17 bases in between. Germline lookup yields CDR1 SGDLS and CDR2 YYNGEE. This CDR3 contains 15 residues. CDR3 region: CASSVSPILGGGYTF. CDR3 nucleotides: TGTGCCAGCAGCGTATCCCCGATTCTTGGTGGTGGCTACACCTTC.

CDR3 bases: TGCGCCAGCAGCCCAGGAGCGACAGGGGGCACTGAAGCTTTCTTT. Its translation is CASSPGATGGTEAFF. This chain uses TRBV5-1 with TRBJ1-1, with 9 bases that match TRBD1. The V segment lost 4 bases and the J segment 4 bases; nucleotides outside the gene matches: 8. The CDR3 is 15 amino acids. Germline V CDR1 and CDR2: SGHRS, YFSETQ.

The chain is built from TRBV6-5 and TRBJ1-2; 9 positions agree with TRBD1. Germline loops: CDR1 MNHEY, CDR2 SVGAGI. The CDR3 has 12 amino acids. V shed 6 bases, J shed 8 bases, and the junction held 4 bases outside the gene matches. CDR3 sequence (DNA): TGTGCCAGCAGGAGGACAGGGGAGGGCTACACCTTC. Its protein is CASRRTGEGYTF.

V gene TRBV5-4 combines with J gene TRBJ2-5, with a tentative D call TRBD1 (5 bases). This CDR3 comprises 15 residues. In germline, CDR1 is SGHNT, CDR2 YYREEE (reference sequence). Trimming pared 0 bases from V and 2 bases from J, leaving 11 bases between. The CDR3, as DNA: TGTGCCAGCAGCTTGGATACAGGCGCTCAAGAGACCCAGTACTTC. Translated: CASSLDTGAQETQYF.

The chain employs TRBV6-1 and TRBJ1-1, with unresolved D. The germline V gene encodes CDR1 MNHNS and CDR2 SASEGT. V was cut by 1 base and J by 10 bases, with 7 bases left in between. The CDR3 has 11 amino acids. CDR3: CASSEVGGAFF. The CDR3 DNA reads TGTGCCAGCAGTGAAGTCGGTGGAGCTTTCTTT.